This paragraph reports one TCR beta chain. Its antigen is unknown. These data come from a study of cytomegalovirus exposure and HLA in healthy donors. Findings and caveats of the study: As was reported, the HLA-A and HLA-B alleles of most subjects were accurately predicted from TCR beta sequences.

Use of 60 Vbeta and 13 Jbeta primers characterized the PCR. Here immunoSEQ multiplex PCR was the method, and the copy in TCRdb shows in-frame clones only, minus some. The repertoire consists of about 110,000 clones, with around 76% occurring once and the leading ten covering 5% to 7%. The sequenced sample was PBMCs. This receptor was taken from a woman in her forties or fifties in good health and CMV-seropositive.

The chain's CDR3 is CAWRAGRRWNTEAFF. The CDR3, as DNA: TGTGCCTGGAGGGCGGGGAGACGGTGGAACACTGAAGCTTTCTTT. This sequence joins TRBV30 and TRBJ1-1; unclear D gene. Germline CDR1 GTSNPN, CDR2 SVGIG (reference sequence). Trimming stripped 3 bases from V and 1 base from J, with 15 bases between. The CDR3 has 15 amino acids.